The rows below give T cell receptor beta chains drawn from one sample of a study of early stage breast cancer tumors. Sequencing used immunoSEQ multiplex PCR; TCRdb keeps in-frame clones, though not all of them. The sample records 39,000 or so clones, around 69% being singletons. Sequencing was done on a sample of blood. The receptors were gathered from a person aged 50-59 years with breast cancer. Both conserved end residues are trimmed from each CDR3.

v_gene | CDR3aa
TRBV5-6 | ASSLWGREETQY
TRBV18 | ASSPGQGNQETQY
TRBV15 | ATSNSPRLLHEQY
TRBV27 | ASSLYSNTEAF
TRBV2 | ASSERVGDTQY
TRBV9 | ASSSIQGTEAF
TRBV19 | ASSRESSYEQY
TRBV9 | ASSVDPSGQREAF
TRBV7-6 | ASSSSRARDFGSQY
TRBV11-2 | ASSQGQAAIETQY
TRBV7-2 | ASSLPQATNQPQH
TRBV5-1 | ASSLQQGGAQETQY
TRBV9 | ASSTTVATNEKLF
TRBV4-1 | ASSQVGAGLQETQY
TRBV9 | AHPPASGGDYNEQF
TRBV27 | ASSLTGGNEQF
TRBV14 | ASSLAGTDTQY
TRBV15 | APGRGVSYNEQF
TRBV14 | ASSQDAGWGQF
TRBV9 | ASSVSGTSVGNEQF
TRBV2 | ASIYITQETQY
TRBV7-3 | ASSQQPGQPQH
TRBV5-1 | ASSIRGDEQF
TRBV7-9 | ASSRGVRGLDTIY
TRBV9 | ASSDDTRTGGRNYGYT
TRBV11-3 | ASSLAGGLSYEQY
TRBV7-2 | ASSLYDRVTGELF
TRBV15 | ATNSRNQGVFYGYT
TRBV5-1 | ASGTSGTSYNEQF
TRBV7-2 | ASSLDWTDYGYT
TRBV10-3 | AISAGQSTDTQY
TRBV6-5 | ASRSREDSNQPQH
TRBV27 | ASSTAGYTQY
TRBV11-2 | ASSPEIAGMYEQY
TRBV20-1 | SAEGNNEQF
TRBV7-2 | ASSLGQVRSGANVLT
TRBV6-5 | ASSQLDRDQPQH
TRBV20-1 | SAGDSATQY
TRBV5-6 | ASSMISGLAKNIQY
TRBV5-1 | ASSLDGNEKLF
TRBV4-3 | ASSQTGHPNTEAF